A single sample gave rise to the 9 T cell receptor beta chains below, sequenced in a study of beta chain features in type 1 diabetes. Every isolated RNA sample was fully reverse transcribed, so sequencing captured expressed TCRB transcripts. The method was immunoSEQ multiplex PCR; TCRdb's version includes in-frame clones alone and lacks a portion of them. Here the sample spans fewer than 900,000 clones, 15% to 20% being singletons. The material sequenced was naive CD4+ T cells from blood. The receptors were sampled from a woman between 18 and 30 years old in good health.

The V and J genes are TRBV7-9 and TRBJ2-3, with a weak D call TRBD1 (5 bases). The CDR3 has 14 amino acids. CDR1 is SEHNR, CDR2 FQNEAQ, per germline (reference sequence). Trimming took off 7 bases at V and 0 bases at J, with 11 bases between the two ends. CDR3 DNA: TGTGCCAGCACGACAGATCCTAGCACAGATACGCAGTATTTT. Encoded protein: CASTTDPSTDTQYF.

This clone was observed a handful of times. The chain carries TRBV28 and TRBJ2-3; D is unresolved. Trimming left V 5 bases short and J 2 bases short, with 8 bases between. The CDR3 covers 13 residues. Germline CDR1 reads MDHEN; CDR2 reads SYDVKM. CDR3 DNA: TGTGCCAGCAGTAAGGGAAACACAGATACGCAGTATTTT. Its translation is CASSKGNTDTQYF.

V is TRBV10-3 and J is TRBJ1-2; D may be TRBD1 (6 bases). V was pared by 7 bases and J by 4 bases, with 19 bases between. Per germline, CDR1 ENHRY and CDR2 SYGVKD. CDR3 length: 15 amino acids. The CDR3 loop is CAITPDPGAGYGYTF. CDR3 nucleotides: TGTGCCATCACCCCCGATCCGGGGGCGGGCTATGGCTACACCTTC.

This clone was detected a few times. At the DNA level, this CDR3 is encoded by other sequences in the same sample as well. The chain recombines TRBV7-9 with TRBJ2-3; D gene uncertain. The V end was cut by 5 bases, the J end by 2 bases, with 5 bases between. CDR1 SEHNR and CDR2 FQNEAQ come from the germline V gene (reference sequence). The CDR3 runs 12 residues. CDR3 loop: CASSPSTDTQYF. The CDR3, as DNA: TGTGCCAGCAGCCCATCCACAGATACGCAGTATTTT.

The CDR3 DNA sequence: TGTGCCAGCAGCTTCCGGACAGGGTACTACGAGCAGTACTTC. It yields the protein CASSFRTGYYEQYF. The chain is built from TRBV7-2 and TRBJ2-7; 8 nucleotides match TRBD1. Looked up from germline, CDR1 is SGHTA and CDR2 is FQGNSA. This CDR3 is 14 amino acids long. Trimming took 3 bases from V and 3 from J; bases not matched to a gene: 4.

The V gene is TRBV7-9, the J gene TRBJ2-7; perhaps TRBD2 as D (5 bases). With 5 bases removed from V and 3 bases from J, the gap between germline ends came to 20 bases. The CDR3 runs to 16 residues. The germline gives CDR1 SEHNR, CDR2 FQNEAQ (reference sequence). The CDR3 loop reads CASSPPVRGRFYEQYF. In nucleotides, the CDR3 is TGTGCCAGCAGCCCCCCCGTCAGAGGGAGATTCTACGAGCAGTACTTC.

This clone appeared a single time. J is TRBJ2-1 and V is TRBV28; 10 bases are a match to TRBD2. The trim removed 6 bases at V and 14 bases at J, leaving 13 bases unmatched. The CDR3 runs to 14 residues. Germline V gene data show CDR1 as MDHEN and CDR2 as SYDVKM. CDR3 DNA sequence: TGTGCCAGCAGCTATGGACTAGCGGAACCCCTGGAGTTCTTC. Translation: CASSYGLAEPLEFF.

This clone was counted only a few times. The rearrangement links TRBV4-1 to TRBJ2-1, with TRBD2 as a possible D gene (6 bases). V was shortened by 3 bases and J by 5 bases, with 8 bases between the two germline ends. CDR3 size: 13 residues. CDR1 and CDR2 (germline): MGHRA, YSYEKL. CDR3 sequence: CASSQRGNNEQFF. CDR3 nucleotides: TGCGCCAGCAGCCAGCGGGGAAACAATGAGCAGTTCTTC.

Only a few counts were recorded for this clone. The rearrangement uses TRBV7-2 and TRBJ2-1; 13 nucleotides align to TRBD2. The CDR3 spans 15 residues. With 4 bases clipped from V and 8 bases from J, the junction kept 5 bases outside the gene matches. Germline CDR1 and CDR2: SGHTA and FQGNSA. CDR3 loop: CASSSGLAGWYEQFF. CDR3 sequence (DNA): TGTGCCAGCAGCTCGGGACTAGCGGGATGGTATGAGCAGTTCTTC.